Listed below are T cell receptor beta chains from one sample, sequenced in a study of T cells in Graves' hyperthyroidism and ophthalmopathy. TCRdb ran MiXCR on the multiplex PCR reads and lists one entry per CDR3 protein. Among 300,000 to 400,000 distinct CDR3 sequences listed, 18% were seen once. The sequenced sample consisted of blood. The receptors originated from a man aged 18 to 29 with Graves' ophthalmopathy. The CDR3 runs from the conserved cysteine through the conserved F or W. A D gene is named only where the DNA matches it firmly. Size is stated for part of the rows, as once, few or many counts, or as a class when the clone is expanded.

d_gene	v_gene	j_gene	abundance	CDR3aa	CDR3nt
TRBD1	TRBV19	TRBJ1-4	.	CASSVAGGREKLFF	TGTGCCAGTAGTGTGGCAGGGGGACGGGAAAAACTGTTTTTT
TRBD1	TRBV12-3/TRBV12-4	TRBJ2-2	.	CASSKPGQAFF	TGTGCCAGCAGTAAGCCGGGACAGGCCTTTTTT
.	TRBV19	TRBJ2-3	few	CASSTLKMRATDTQYF	TGTGCCAGTAGTACCTTGAAGATGAGGGCTACAGATACGCAGTATTTT
.	TRBV2	TRBJ2-7	.	CASLPTGYLDEQYF	TGTGCCAGCCTCCCTACAGGTTACCTTGACGAGCAGTACTTC
.	TRBV6-1	TRBJ1-5	.	CASSRTDGGYSNQPQHF	TGTGCCAGCAGTAGGACGGATGGGGGCTATAGCAATCAGCCCCAGCATTTT
.	TRBV6-5	TRBJ1-5	many	CASSYSSTSNQPQHF	TGTGCCAGCAGTTACTCGAGTACTAGCAATCAGCCCCAGCATTTT
.	TRBV12-3/TRBV12-4	TRBJ1-6	many	CASSFSSSPLHF	TGTGCCAGCAGTTTCTCCAGTTCACCCCTCCACTTT
.	TRBV5-6	TRBJ1-1	many	CASTTPNWAQDTEAFF	TGTGCCAGCACCACTCCTAACTGGGCCCAGGACACTGAAGCTTTCTTT
TRBD2	TRBV10-3	TRBJ2-7	.	CAISVGSGGAVEQYF	TGTGCCATCAGTGTTGGGAGCGGGGGGGCCGTCGAGCAGTACTTC
.	TRBV6-1	TRBJ1-1	many	CASRTTASGGAEAFF	TGTGCCAGCAGGACGACAGCTAGCGGGGGTGCTGAAGCTTTCTTT
.	TRBV15	TRBJ1-1	few	CATSRPPGTEAFF	TGTGCCACCAGCAGACCCCCGGGCACTGAAGCTTTCTTT
.	TRBV20-1	TRBJ2-7	many	CSARGTRGEGEQYF	TGCAGTGCTAGAGGGACGCGTGGAGAAGGCGAGCAGTACTTC
.	TRBV20-1	TRBJ2-7	few	CSAREGTLLAYEQYF	TGCAGTGCTAGAGAAGGGACGTTGTTAGCCTACGAGCAGTACTTC
.	TRBV18	TRBJ1-2	.	CASSSGTANYGYTF	TGTGCCAGCTCATCCGGGACGGCAAACTATGGCTACACCTTC
TRBD1	TRBV10-1	TRBJ2-3	few	CASSPGTGLTDTQYF	TGCGCCAGCAGTCCCGGGACAGGCCTCACAGATACGCAGTATTTT
TRBD1	TRBV7-9	TRBJ1-2	few	CASTLTGEGYGYTF	TGTGCCAGCACCCTAACAGGGGAGGGCTATGGCTACACCTTC
TRBD2	TRBV5-1	TRBJ2-1	many	CASSAPRGGNEQFF	TGCGCCAGCAGCGCGCCGCGCGGGGGTAATGAGCAGTTCTTC
TRBD2	TRBV9	TRBJ2-5	few	CASSVAERGGGETQYF	TGTGCCAGCAGCGTAGCAGAGCGGGGGGGCGGCGAGACCCAGTACTTC
.	TRBV29-1	TRBJ1-3	few	CSVETASGNTIYF	TGCAGCGTTGAAACAGCCTCTGGAAACACCATATATTTT
TRBD1	TRBV7-8	TRBJ1-2	many	CASSLTGGANYGYTF	TGTGCCAGCAGCTTAACAGGGGGCGCGAACTATGGCTACACCTTC
TRBD2	TRBV24-1	TRBJ2-3	many	CATSDRLAGAGTDTQYF	TGTGCCACCAGTGACCGACTAGCGGGGGCGGGCACAGATACGCAGTATTTT
TRBD2	TRBV12-3/TRBV12-4	TRBJ2-7	.	CASSNGWLAGTYEQYF	TGTGCCAGCAGTAATGGTTGGCTAGCGGGAACCTACGAGCAGTACTTC
.	TRBV9	TRBJ1-2	.	CASSSGGAVYGYTF	TGTGCCAGCAGCTCGGGGGGCGCAGTCTATGGCTACACCTTC
.	TRBV4-1	TRBJ2-1	.	CASSQPEHGRNEQFF	TGCGCCAGCAGCCAACCAGAACATGGGCGCAATGAGCAGTTCTTC